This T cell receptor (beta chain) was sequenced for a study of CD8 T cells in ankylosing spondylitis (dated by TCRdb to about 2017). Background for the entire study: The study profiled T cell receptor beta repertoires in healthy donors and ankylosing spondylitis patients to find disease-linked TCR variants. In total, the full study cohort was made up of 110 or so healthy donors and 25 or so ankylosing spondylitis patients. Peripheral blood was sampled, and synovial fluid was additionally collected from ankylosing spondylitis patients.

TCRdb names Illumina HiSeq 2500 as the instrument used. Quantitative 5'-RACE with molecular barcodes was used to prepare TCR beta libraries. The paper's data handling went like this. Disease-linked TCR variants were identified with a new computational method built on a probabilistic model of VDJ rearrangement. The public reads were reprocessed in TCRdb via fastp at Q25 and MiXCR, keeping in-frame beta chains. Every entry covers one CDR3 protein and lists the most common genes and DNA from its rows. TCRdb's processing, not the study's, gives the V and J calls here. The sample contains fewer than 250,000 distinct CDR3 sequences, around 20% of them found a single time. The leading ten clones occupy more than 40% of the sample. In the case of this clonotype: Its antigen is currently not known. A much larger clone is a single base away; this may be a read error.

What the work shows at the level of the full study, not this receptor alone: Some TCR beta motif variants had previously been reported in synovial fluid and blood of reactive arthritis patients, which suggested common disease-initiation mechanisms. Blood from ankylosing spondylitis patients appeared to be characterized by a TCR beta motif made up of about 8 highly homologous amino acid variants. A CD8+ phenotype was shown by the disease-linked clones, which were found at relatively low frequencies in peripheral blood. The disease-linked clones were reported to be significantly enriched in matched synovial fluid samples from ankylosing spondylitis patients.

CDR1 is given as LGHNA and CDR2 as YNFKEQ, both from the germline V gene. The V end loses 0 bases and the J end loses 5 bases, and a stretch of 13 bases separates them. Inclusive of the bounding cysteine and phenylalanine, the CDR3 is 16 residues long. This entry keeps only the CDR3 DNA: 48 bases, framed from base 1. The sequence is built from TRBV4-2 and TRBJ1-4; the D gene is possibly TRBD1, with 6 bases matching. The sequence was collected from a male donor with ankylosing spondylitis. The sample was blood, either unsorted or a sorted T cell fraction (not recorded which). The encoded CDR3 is CASSQDPGHGNEKLFF. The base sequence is TGTGCCAGCAGCCAAGATCCGGGACATGGGAATGAAAAACTGTTTTTT.